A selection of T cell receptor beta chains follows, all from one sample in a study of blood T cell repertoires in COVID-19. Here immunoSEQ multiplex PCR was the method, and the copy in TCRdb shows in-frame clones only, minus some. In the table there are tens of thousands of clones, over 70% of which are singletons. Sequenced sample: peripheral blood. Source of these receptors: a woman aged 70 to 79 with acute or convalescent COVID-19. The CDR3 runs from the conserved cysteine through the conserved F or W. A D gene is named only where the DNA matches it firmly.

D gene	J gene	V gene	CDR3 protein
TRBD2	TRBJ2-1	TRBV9	CASSALVSGTSGYNEQFF
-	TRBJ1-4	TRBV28	CASSRGFNRWTNEKLFF
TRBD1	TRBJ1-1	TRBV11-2	CASSLAGGEGTEAFF
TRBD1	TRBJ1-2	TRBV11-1	CASSPPGGTRFGGYTF
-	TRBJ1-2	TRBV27	CASSSGGSGGYTF
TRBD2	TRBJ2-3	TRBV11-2	CASSGGTQYF
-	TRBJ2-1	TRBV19	CASKWQLNSYNEQFF
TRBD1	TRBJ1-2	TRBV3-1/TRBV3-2	CASSHAGTGRPLGYGYTF
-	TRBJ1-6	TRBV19	CASRQASYNSPLHF
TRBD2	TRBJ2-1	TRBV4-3	CASSPGSGRGDEQFF
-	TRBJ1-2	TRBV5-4	CASGAGDAYGYTF
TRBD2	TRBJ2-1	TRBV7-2	CASRLAGGGNEQFF
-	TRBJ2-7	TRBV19	CASRKGQHYEQYF
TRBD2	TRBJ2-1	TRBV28	CASSLIQGTSGGHNEQFF
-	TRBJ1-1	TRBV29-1	CSALNRVHTEAFF
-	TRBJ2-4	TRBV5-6	CASSTGGLKNIQYF
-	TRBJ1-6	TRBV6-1	CASSEVLRGYNSPLHF
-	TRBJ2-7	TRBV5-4	CASSSSYEQYF
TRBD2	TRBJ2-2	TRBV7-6	CASSPTSGRSTGELFF
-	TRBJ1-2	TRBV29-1	CSVEEPGAGAGGYTF
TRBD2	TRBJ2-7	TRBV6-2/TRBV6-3	CASSPGTSGRPSYEQYF
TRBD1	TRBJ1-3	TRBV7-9	CASSPPYGQGANSGNTIYF
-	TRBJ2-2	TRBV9	CASSVGLESTGELFF
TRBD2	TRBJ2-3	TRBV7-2	CASSSGRATDTQYF
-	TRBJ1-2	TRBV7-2	CASSLARQGYTF
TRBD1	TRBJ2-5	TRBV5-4	CASSPGQATFQETQYF
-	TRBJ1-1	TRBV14	CASSHSPAASEAFF
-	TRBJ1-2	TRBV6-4	CASMQGPNYGYTF
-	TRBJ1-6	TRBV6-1	CASSALRAGSNSPLHF
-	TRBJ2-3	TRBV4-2	CASSQDRGTDTQYF
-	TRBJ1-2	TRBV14	CASSPFWGPYTF
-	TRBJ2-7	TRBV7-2	CASSLLGAGEQYF
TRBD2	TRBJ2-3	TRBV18	CASSPLAGSTDTQYF
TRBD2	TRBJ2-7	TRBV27	CATRRGLAFDEQYF
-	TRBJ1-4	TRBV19	CASSSGRIHEKLFF
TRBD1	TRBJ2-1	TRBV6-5	CASRGTGWVNEQFF
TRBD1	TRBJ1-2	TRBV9	CASSSTGDYGYTF
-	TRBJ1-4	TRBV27	CASSSPGLANEKLFF
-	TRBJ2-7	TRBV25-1	CASRSSSGYEQYF
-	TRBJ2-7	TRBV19	CASRPGVGEQYF
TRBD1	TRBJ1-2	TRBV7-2	CASSTTGVNYGYTF
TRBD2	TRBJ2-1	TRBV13	CASSAGTSGKYNEQFF
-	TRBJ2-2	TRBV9	CASSRGGGSLTGELFF
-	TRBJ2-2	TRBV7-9	CASSFDRNTGELFF
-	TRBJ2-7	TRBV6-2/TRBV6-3	CASSHIDSYEQYF
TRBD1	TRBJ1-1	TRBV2	CASSTYRGANTEAFF
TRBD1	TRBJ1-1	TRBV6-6	CASRGQGWDTEAFF
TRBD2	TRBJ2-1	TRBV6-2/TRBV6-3	CASSYEGTSGRGEQFF
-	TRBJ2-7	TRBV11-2	CASSLDRGSYEQYF
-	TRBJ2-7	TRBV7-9	CASSFAGLQYEQYF
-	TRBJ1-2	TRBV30	CAWKWRGNYGYTF
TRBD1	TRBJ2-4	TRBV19	CASSPVATGDIQYF
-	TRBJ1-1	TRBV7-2	CASRFTGTTDTEAFF
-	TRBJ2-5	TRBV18	CASSPGLSKAETQYF